The rows below give T cell receptor beta chains drawn from one sample of a study of blood T cell repertoires in COVID-19. Assay: immunoSEQ multiplex PCR; the TCRdb copy retains only in-frame clones and omits some. The profile shows hundreds of thousands of clones, roughly nine tenths of them singletons. The specimen sequenced was PBMCs or T cells enriched from blood (not recorded which). The receptor set was obtained from a man between 60 and 75 years old who had recovered from COVID-19. CDR3s include the opening cysteine and the closing phenylalanine or tryptophan. The order of the fields is D gene, J gene, V gene, CDR3 length, clone size, CDR3 protein, CDR3 DNA. A D gene is named only where the DNA matches it firmly. A clone size is listed for some rows: how often the clone was seen (once, few, many), or a class if it is expanded.

TRBD2	TRBJ2-7	TRBV14	13	-	CASSQLAGYEQYF	TGTGCCAGCAGCCAACTAGCGGGGTACGAGCAGTACTTC
-	TRBJ2-7	TRBV14	13	-	CASSQVVSYEQYF	TGTGCCAGCAGCCAAGTAGTTTCCTACGAGCAGTACTTC
TRBD1	TRBJ1-4	TRBV7-9	14	few	CASSPSGGGEKLFF	TGTGCCAGCAGCCCGTCAGGGGGAGGTGAAAAACTGTTTTTT
-	TRBJ1-6	TRBV6-5	13	-	CASADRPASPLHF	TGTGCCAGTGCCGACAGGCCGGCTTCACCCCTCCACTTT
TRBD2	TRBJ2-7	TRBV2	16	-	CASSEAQGLADYEQYF	TGTGCCAGCAGTGAAGCCCAGGGACTAGCGGACTACGAGCAGTACTTC
-	TRBJ2-1	TRBV3-1/TRBV3-2	13	-	CASSQNAGSEQFF	TGTGCCAGCAGTCAAAATGCGGGATCTGAGCAGTTCTTC
TRBD2	TRBJ2-7	TRBV9	15	-	CASSPSGGEWHEQYF	TGTGCCAGCAGCCCTAGCGGGGGGGAATGGCACGAGCAGTACTTC
-	TRBJ2-5	TRBV18	14	-	CASSPKDSQETQYF	TGTGCCAGCTCACCTAAGGACAGTCAAGAGACCCAGTACTTC
-	TRBJ1-1	TRBV7-9	15	-	CASSLVVRGNTEAFF	TGTGCCAGCAGCTTAGTGGTTCGGGGGAACACTGAAGCTTTCTTT
TRBD1	TRBJ1-2	TRBV5-4	15	-	CASSLNGQGGYGYTF	TGTGCCAGCAGCTTGAACGGACAGGGAGGCTATGGCTACACCTTC
-	TRBJ2-2	TRBV12-3/TRBV12-4	12	-	CASSGANGELFF	TGTGCCAGCAGTGGGGCGAACGGGGAGCTGTTTTTT
TRBD1	TRBJ2-7	TRBV5-1	15	-	CASSPGTGGFYEQYF	TGCGCCAGCAGCCCCGGGACAGGGGGCTTCTACGAGCAGTACTTC
-	TRBJ1-1	TRBV5-1	13	-	CASSFTGSPEAFF	TGCGCCAGCAGCTTCACAGGGTCTCCTGAAGCTTTCTTT
-	TRBJ1-5	TRBV6-5	13	-	CASSRTNNQPQHF	TGTGCCTCCTCTAGGACAAATAATCAGCCCCAGCATTTT
-	TRBJ1-2	TRBV21-1	18	-	CASSKVRPSDRPCGRHTF	TGTGCCAGCAGCAAAGTCCGACCTTCCGACAGGCCCTGCGGGAGGCACACCTTC
-	TRBJ2-5	TRBV6-2/TRBV6-3	16	-	CASSPGGQPYQETQYF	TGTGCCAGCAGTCCCGGGGGACAGCCCTATCAGGAGACCCAGTACTTC
TRBD1	TRBJ1-2	TRBV3-1/TRBV3-2	13	-	CASRQQGAGGYTF	TGTGCCAGCAGACAACAGGGGGCTGGAGGCTACACCTTC
-	TRBJ1-4	TRBV5-1	15	-	CASKEGFTKGEKLFF	TGCGCCAGCAAGGAAGGATTCACAAAGGGGGAAAAACTGTTTTTT
TRBD1	TRBJ1-1	TRBV6-5	16	-	CASSYFTPRGQTEAFF	TGTGCCAGCAGTTACTTCACTCCCAGGGGGCAGACTGAAGCTTTCTTT
-	TRBJ1-1	TRBV11-2	12	-	CASSFPGTEAFF	TGTGCCAGCAGCTTTCCCGGCACTGAAGCTTTCTTT
TRBD2	TRBJ2-1	TRBV2	15	-	CASRETSGGSNEQFF	TGTGCCAGCAGAGAAACTAGCGGGGGGAGCAATGAGCAGTTCTTC
-	TRBJ2-1	TRBV5-1	12	-	CASSEALSEQFF	TGCGCCAGCAGCGAAGCCCTTAGTGAGCAGTTCTTC
-	TRBJ2-3	TRBV24-1	15	-	CATSYTTRDRDTQYF	TGTGCCACCAGCTACACCACCCGCGACAGGGATACGCAGTATTTT